These 29 T cell receptor beta chains share one sample of origin, sequenced in a study of breast tumors, draining lymph nodes, adjacent tissues. Each CDR3 protein gets one entry after TCRdb re-called the multiplex PCR reads with MiXCR. Of roughly 80,000 distinct CDR3 sequences in the sample, roughly 20% were seen once. Axillary draining lymph nodes of breast cancer patients supplied the node samples. The sequenced sample consisted of axillary lymph node tissue. These TCRs come from a female donor with breast cancer. Some clones in this sample may be carry-over from other donors' samples.

The rearrangement joins TRBV5-1 to TRBJ1-2, with D possibly TRBD1 on 6 matching bases. Germline loops: CDR1 SGHRS, CDR2 YFSETQ. CDR3 length: 13 amino acids. V was pared by 6 bases and J by 2 bases, with 11 bases between. CDR3 coding DNA: TGCGCCAGCAACACAACAGGGAACTATGGCTACACCTTC. It yields the protein CASNTTGNYGYTF.

This clonotype was detected ten times or more. V and J are TRBV15 and TRBJ1-6; a possible D gene is TRBD1 (6 bases). The V gene's germline CDR1 is LNHNV and CDR2 YYDKDF (reference sequence). V lost 5 bases and J 14 bases, leaving 13 bases between the germline ends. The CDR3 consists of 12 residues. This CDR3 is CATSVQGSALHF. The CDR3 nucleotides read TGTGCCACCAGCGTCCAGGGGTCAGCCCTCCACTTT.

This clonotype showed up many times. V and J are TRBV5-4 and TRBJ2-1; the match to TRBD1 covers 9 bases. Trimming removed 3 bases from V and 8 bases from J; junction bases left unmatched: 6. Germline loops: CDR1 SGHNT, CDR2 YYREEE (reference sequence). CDR3 size: 14 residues. The CDR3 region is CASSYPQGAYEQFF. The DNA for the CDR3 is TGTGCCAGCAGCTACCCACAGGGGGCCTATGAGCAGTTCTTC.

This clonotype was seen more than once but under ten times. With a much larger clone just one base away, this may be a read error. This chain connects TRBV6-1 to TRBJ2-3; possibly TRBD1 for D (6 bases). Trimming left V 5 bases short and J 2 bases short, with 11 bases between. This CDR3 spans 14 amino acids. Per the germline V gene, CDR1 is MNHNS and CDR2 is SASEGT. DNA of the CDR3: TGTGCCAGCAGTCCCGGGACACACACAGATACGCAGTATTTT. It yields the protein CASSPGTHTDTQYF.

This clonotype was picked up many times. The V call is TRBV5-1, the J call TRBJ2-1, with D perhaps TRBD2 (5 bases). Between the trimmed V and J ends, which lost 4 bases and 6 bases, there was a span of 17 bases. Germline V gene sequence: CDR1 SGHRS, CDR2 YFSETQ. The CDR3 covers 15 residues. DNA of the CDR3: TGCGCCAGCAGCCCTCCCCGATACAGCGGCAATGAGCAGTTCTTC. It specifies CASSPPRYSGNEQFF. The full variable domain, rest sourced from reference TRBV5-1 and TRBJ2-1, is KAGVTQTPRYLIKTRGQQVTLSCSPISGHRSVSWYQQTPGQGLQFLFEYFSETQRNKGNFPGRFSGRQFSNSRSEMNVSTLELGDSALYLCASSPPRYSGNEQFFGPGTRLTVL.

This clonotype was detected many times. The chain links TRBV4-1 to TRBJ2-1; TRBD2 agrees at 12 bases. CDR3 size: 15 residues. Germline CDR1 is MGHRA and CDR2 is YSYEKL. Trimming at V came to 2 bases and at J to 9 bases, leaving 5 bases not matched to a gene. This chain's CDR3 is CASSQLAGGPFEQFF. The DNA of the CDR3 is TGCGCCAGCAGCCAACTAGCGGGAGGGCCTTTTGAGCAGTTCTTC.

Ten or more counts support this clonotype. V and J are TRBV7-9 and TRBJ2-2, with 7 bases that match TRBD1. V shed 2 bases, J shed 4 bases, and the junction held 7 bases outside the gene matches. The CDR3 contains 16 residues. Germline V gene lookup returns CDR1 SEHNR and CDR2 FQNEAQ (reference sequence). The CDR3 DNA reads TGTGCCAGCAGCTTATCTCCAGGGGGATCCACCGGGGAGCTGTTTTTT. This gives the protein CASSLSPGGSTGELFF.

The chain couples TRBV5-1 to TRBJ2-5, with 8 positions matching TRBD1. The CDR3 is 14 residues long. V lost 5 bases to trimming and J lost 4 bases; unmatched junction nucleotides: 7. In germline, CDR1 is SGHRS, CDR2 YFSETQ. CDR3 nucleotide sequence: TGCGCCAGCAGAACCGGGACAGGTGGAGAGACCCAGTACTTC. Its translation: CASRTGTGGETQYF.

The table lists this clonotype with many counts. The chain combines TRBV7-9 with TRBJ2-1; the match to TRBD2 covers 11 bases. V lost 2 bases and J lost 6; bases outside the gene matches: 3. CDR3 size: 15 residues. The germline gives CDR1 SEHNR, CDR2 FQNEAQ (reference sequence). DNA for the CDR3: TGTGCCAGCAGCTTACTAGCGGGAGGTAGCAATGAGCAGTTCTTC. This gives the protein CASSLLAGGSNEQFF.

The table lists this clonotype with many counts. This sequence joins TRBV20-1 and TRBJ2-5; 7 nucleotides agree with TRBD1. CDR1 and CDR2 from the germline V gene are DFQATT and SNEGSKA (reference sequence). CDR3 length: 14 residues. Trimming cost V 0 bases and J 4 bases; bases outside gene matches: 5. The CDR3: CSARDWQGVETQYF. CDR3 bases: TGCAGTGCTAGAGACTGGCAGGGGGTAGAGACCCAGTACTTC.

This clonotype showed up many times. The chain recombines TRBV20-1 with TRBJ2-1; 12 bases are shared with TRBD2. The trim removed 4 bases at V and 8 bases at J, leaving 12 bases unmatched. Germline CDR1 reads DFQATT; CDR2 reads SNEGSKA (reference sequence). This CDR3 is built from 16 residues. The CDR3 bases are TGCAGTGCTAAGACTAGCGGGAGCAGGGGTAGGGATGAGCAGTTCTTC. Its translation: CSAKTSGSRGRDEQFF.

This clonotype has a handful of counts. The chain combines TRBV28 with TRBJ2-7; D ambiguous. Germline CDR1 reads MDHEN; CDR2 reads SYDVKM. Trimming took 5 bases from V and 4 from J, leaving 9 bases between them. The CDR3 extends over 12 amino acids. CDR3 nucleotides: TGTGCCAGCAGTCAACTTGGGTACGAGCAGTACTTC. Translating gives CASSQLGYEQYF. The full variable domain, rest sourced from reference TRBV28 and TRBJ2-7, is DVKVTQSSRYLVKRTGEKVFLECVQDMDHENMFWYRQDPGLGLRLIYFSYDVKMKEKGDIPEGYSVSREKKERFSLILESASTNQTSMYLCASSQLGYEQYFGPGTRLTVT.

Turning to this clonotype: This may be a read error, as it is one base from a much larger clone. This sequence joins TRBV12-3 or TRBV12-4 and TRBJ2-1; 8 nucleotides line up with TRBD2. Trimming took 5 bases from V and 13 from J; bases not matched to a gene: 16. The CDR3 contains 15 residues. CDR3 amino acids: CASSEGTRALRGQFF. The DNA of the CDR3 is TGTGCCAGCAGTGAGGGGACTAGAGCCCTCCGTGGACAGTTCTTC.

This clonotype was detected many times. CDR3 nucleotide sequence: TGCGCCAGCAGCCATCTTAAGGCGCACAATGAGCAGTTCTTC. It yields the protein CASSHLKAHNEQFF. The chain combines TRBV4-1 with TRBJ2-1; D remains ambiguous. This CDR3 has 14 amino acids. V was shortened by 3 bases and J by 5 bases, with 11 bases between the two germline ends. CDR1 and CDR2 from the germline V gene are MGHRA and YSYEKL.

This clonotype was detected many times. The chain is built from TRBV19 and TRBJ2-1, with 12 bases fitting TRBD2. After removal of 5 bases from V and 5 bases from J, the junction contained 4 bases not matched to a gene. Looked up from germline, CDR1 is LNHDA and CDR2 is SQIVND (reference sequence). CDR3 length: 15 residues. The CDR3 sequence is CASSFTSGRNNEQFF. The CDR3 coding sequence is TGTGCCAGTAGTTTCACTAGCGGGAGGAACAATGAGCAGTTCTTC. Full variable domain (outside the CDR3, taken from reference TRBV19 and TRBJ2-1): DGGITQSPKYLFRKEGQNVTLSCEQNLNHDAMYWYRQDPGQGLRLIYYSQIVNDFQKGDIAEGYSVSREKKESFPLTVTSAQKNPTAFYLCASSFTSGRNNEQFFGPGTRLTVL.

The chain carries TRBV6-2 or TRBV6-3 and TRBJ1-2; 10 positions agree with TRBD1. The CDR3 covers 16 residues. V shed 0 bases and J 3 bases; nucleotides not matched to a gene: 4. Germline V lookup: CDR1 MNHEY, CDR2 SVGEGT. CDR3 loop: CASSYSRQGADYGYTF. CDR3 coding DNA: TGTGCCAGCAGTTACTCGAGACAGGGGGCGGACTATGGCTACACCTTC.

The chain carries TRBV6-6 and TRBJ2-1; D may be TRBD2 (5 bases). Germline CDR1 MNHNY, CDR2 SVGAGI (reference sequence). The length of the CDR3 is 17 residues. V shed 0 bases and J shed 8 bases, with 20 bases lying between them. The CDR3: CASSYSSGRGYRDEQFF. The DNA of the CDR3 is TGTGCCAGCAGTTACTCGAGTGGTCGAGGGTATCGGGATGAGCAGTTCTTC.

This clonotype turned up a few times. V and J are TRBV5-1 and TRBJ1-5; TRBD1 aligns across 7 bases. The length of the CDR3 is 15 residues. V gave up 4 bases and J gave up 0 bases; unmatched junction bases: 4. CDR1 and CDR2 from the germline V gene are SGHRS and YFSETQ. The CDR3 DNA follows: TGCGCCAGCAGCCCGACAGGGTATAGCAATCAGCCCCAGCATTTT. The encoded protein is CASSPTGYSNQPQHF.

This clonotype was seen repeatedly, ten times or more. The chain has TRBV20-1 and TRBJ1-2; 10 bases are shared with TRBD1. The CDR3 spans 14 residues. With 5 bases clipped from V and 5 bases from J, the junction kept 8 bases outside the gene matches. CDR1 is DFQATT and CDR2 is SNEGSKA in the germline V gene (reference sequence). This CDR3 reads CSAQTGTGAYGYTF. Here the CDR3 DNA reads TGCAGTGCTCAAACCGGGACAGGGGCATATGGCTACACCTTC.

This clonotype was detected many times. V and J are TRBV7-9 and TRBJ1-6, with TRBD1 matching over 10 bases. The CDR3 is 16 amino acids. Per germline, CDR1 SEHNR and CDR2 FQNEAQ (reference sequence). J gave up 5 bases and V 5 bases, and 6 bases lay outside the gene matches. The CDR3 here is CASSKRDRGNNSPLHF. The CDR3 DNA sequence: TGTGCCAGCAGCAAACGGGACAGGGGTAATAATTCACCCCTCCACTTT.

This clonotype has ten or more counts. J is TRBJ2-3 and V is TRBV12-3 or TRBV12-4, with D possibly being TRBD1 or TRBD2 (5 bases each). This CDR3 has 13 amino acids. Trimming left V 5 bases short and J 2 bases short, with 8 bases between. The CDR3 coding sequence is TGTGCCAGCAGTCGGGGCCCCACAGATACGCAGTATTTT. Translating it yields CASSRGPTDTQYF.

The sample holds many counts of this clonotype. The J gene is TRBJ2-7, the V gene TRBV5-1; 9 bases agree with TRBD1. CDR3 length: 14 amino acids. The ends lost 0 bases at V and 4 bases at J; junction bases unmatched: 2. Germline CDR1 reads SGHRS; CDR2 reads YFSETQ. CDR3 sequence: CASSLVGTGYEQYF. The CDR3 nucleotides read TGCGCCAGCAGCTTGGTAGGGACAGGGTACGAGCAGTACTTC.

Many counts were recorded for this clonotype. The J gene is TRBJ2-7, the V gene TRBV5-1; 7 bases map to TRBD1. This CDR3 is 14 amino acids long. The V gene end was trimmed by 2 bases and the J gene end by 3 bases; junction bases not matched to a gene: 5. Germline V gene sequence: CDR1 SGHRS, CDR2 YFSETQ. CDR3 sequence: CASSFIDRDYEQYF. In DNA form, the CDR3 reads TGCGCCAGCAGCTTTATTGACAGGGACTACGAGCAGTACTTC.

The chain uses TRBV11-3 and TRBJ2-3; 11 nucleotides line up with TRBD2. The V gene end was trimmed by 5 bases and the J gene end by 4 bases; junction bases not matched to a gene: 8. Germline V lookup: CDR1 SGHNT, CDR2 YENEEA. The CDR3 runs to 16 residues. The CDR3: CASSTRLAGSADTQYF. The CDR3 DNA is TGTGCCAGCAGCACCCGACTAGCGGGATCAGCAGATACGCAGTATTTT.

This clonotype was found a few times. A single base separates this from a much larger clone, so it may be a read error. This rearrangement joins TRBV2 to TRBJ2-2, with D perhaps matching TRBD1 (6 bases). The CDR3 has 15 amino acids. CDR1 and CDR2 (germline): SNHLY, FYNNEI. CDR3 residues: CASTPQAGVTGELLF. CDR3 sequence (DNA): TGTGCCAGCACCCCGCAGGCAGGGGTCACCGGGGAGCTGCTTTTT.

Of note for this clonotype: A much more abundant neighbour one base away suggests this may be a read error. The chain links TRBV29-1 to TRBJ2-3, with 12 bases fitting TRBD2. Germline CDR1 is SQVTM and CDR2 is ANQGSEA. The CDR3 runs 17 residues. This CDR3 is CSAENPSGRARLDTQYF. CDR3 nucleotide sequence: TGCAGCGCTGAAAATCCTAGCGGGAGGGCAAGGCTAGATACGCAGTATTTT.

This clonotype was seen ten or more times. The V call is TRBV6-5, the J call TRBJ1-2; D perhaps matches TRBD1 (6 bases). CDR1 is MNHEY and CDR2 is SVGAGI in the germline V gene. V was cut by 5 bases and J by 4 bases, with 14 bases left in between. The CDR3 is made up of 14 amino acids. CDR3: CASSPSGGGYGYTF. The CDR3 DNA is TGTGCCAGCAGTCCCTCGGGGGGCGGCTATGGCTACACCTTC.

Many counts were recorded for this clonotype. The rearrangement joins TRBV5-1 to TRBJ2-1; 11 bases match TRBD1. Trimming removed 3 bases from V and 3 bases from J; junction bases left unmatched: 5. The germline gives CDR1 SGHRS, CDR2 YFSETQ. The CDR3 sequence is 16 residues long. The CDR3: CASSWGTGGGYNEQFF. CDR3 DNA: TGCGCCAGCAGCTGGGGGACAGGGGGAGGCTACAATGAGCAGTTCTTC.

This clonotype was counted ten times or more. This chain uses TRBV7-2 with TRBJ2-1; 14 positions agree with TRBD2. The trim removed 5 bases at V and 9 bases at J, leaving 6 bases unmatched. Germline V gene lookup returns CDR1 SGHTA and CDR2 FQGNSA. The CDR3 contains 15 residues. CDR3: CASSQGTSGRIEQFF. The DNA of the CDR3 is TGTGCCAGCAGCCAGGGGACTAGCGGGAGAATTGAGCAGTTCTTC.